The 25 T cell receptor beta chains below all came from one sample that was sequenced in a study of cytomegalovirus exposure and HLA in healthy donors (dated by TCRdb to about 2017). The library came from the immunoSEQ multiplex PCR assay. A mixture of 60 forward primers for TCR Vbeta segments and 13 reverse primers for TCR Jbeta segments was used in the multiplex PCR. Held by TCRdb, this immuneACCESS table contains in-frame sequences only and omits some clones. Under half of the omission traces to an unresolved V gene where checked; the cause of the rest is unknown. This sample is represented by approximately 160,000 clones; approximately 80% of them were singletons. The ten largest clonotypes hold approximately 0.8% of the sample. The sequencing sample was made of PBMCs. These receptors all stem from a woman younger than 35 in good health and CMV-seronegative.

This chain joins TRBV6-6 and TRBJ1-5, with 8 nucleotides matching TRBD1. Per the germline V gene, CDR1 is MNHNY and CDR2 is SVGAGI (reference sequence). V lost 4 bases, J lost 8 bases, and 10 bases stayed unmatched. This CDR3 has 15 amino acids. The CDR3 sequence: CASSWQQGGVEPQHF. The DNA for the CDR3 is TGTGCCAGCAGTTGGCAACAGGGGGGCGTAGAGCCCCAGCATTTT.

The chain links TRBV28 to TRBJ1-2, with a possible D match to TRBD1 (6 bases). Per germline, CDR1 MDHEN and CDR2 SYDVKM. V lost 2 bases and J lost 6, with 13 bases in between. The CDR3 sequence is 14 residues long. CDR3 residues: CASSLRQETHGYTF. For the CDR3, the DNA is TGTGCCAGCAGTTTAAGACAGGAGACCCATGGCTACACCTTC.

The gene calls are TRBV28 and TRBJ1-1, with 8 nucleotides matching TRBD1. Trimming at V came to 3 bases and at J to 5 bases, leaving 8 bases not matched to a gene. Germline V gives CDR1 MDHEN, CDR2 SYDVKM. This CDR3 spans 15 amino acids. The CDR3 is CASSFSRTGRTEAFF. The CDR3 DNA follows: TGTGCCAGCAGTTTTTCTAGGACAGGGAGAACTGAAGCTTTCTTT.

The chain couples TRBV19 to TRBJ2-2; tentatively, D is TRBD1 (6 bases). The germline gives CDR1 LNHDA, CDR2 SQIVND (reference sequence). The V and J ends lost 5 bases and 4 bases respectively, with 11 bases between them. The CDR3 has 14 residues. The CDR3, as DNA: TGTGCCAGTAGTTTGGGACATACCACCGGGGAGCTGTTTTTT. It yields the protein CASSLGHTTGELFF.

This clone occurred once. V and J are TRBV5-4 and TRBJ2-7; 12 positions agree with TRBD2. Germline values: CDR1 SGHNT, CDR2 YYREEE (reference sequence). CDR3 length: 14 amino acids. V lost 3 bases and J lost 3; bases outside the gene matches: 1. As DNA, the CDR3 is TGTGCCAGCAGCTCGACTAGCGGGAGCTACGAGCAGTACTTC. Translation gives CASSSTSGSYEQYF.

This clone was seen a handful of times. The chain employs TRBV2 and TRBJ1-1; D unresolved. The germline V and J ends were trimmed by 5 bases and 5 bases, with 6 bases remaining between them. Per the germline V gene, CDR1 is SNHLY and CDR2 is FYNNEI. The CDR3 covers 11 residues. CDR3 bases: TGTGCCAGCAGTCTCAGGACTGAAGCTTTCTTT. It is translated as CASSLRTEAFF.

The V and J genes are TRBV5-1 and TRBJ2-1; the match to TRBD2 covers 7 bases. The CDR3 consists of 18 residues. Germline-derived CDR1 and CDR2 are SGHRS and YFSETQ. J gave up 3 bases and V 1 base, and 13 bases lay outside the gene matches. The CDR3 is CASSLYGLRETYYNEQFF. The CDR3 nucleotides are TGCGCCAGCAGCTTGTACGGGTTGCGGGAGACATACTACAATGAGCAGTTCTTC.

This clone was detected once. This chain links TRBV7-2 with TRBJ2-1; 12 positions agree with TRBD2. Germline CDR1 is SGHTA and CDR2 is FQGNSA. The CDR3 consists of 19 residues. J lost 3 bases, V lost 5 bases, and 14 bases had no gene match. The CDR3: CASSGARGLAGLLYNEQFF. The DNA of the CDR3 is TGTGCCAGCAGCGGCGCCAGGGGACTAGCGGGCCTCCTCTACAATGAGCAGTTCTTC.

The gene calls are TRBV18 and TRBJ2-7, with 13 positions matching TRBD2. Unmatched junction bases numbered 5, after V lost 4 bases and J lost 5 bases. The CDR3 consists of 15 residues. Germline CDR1 is KGHSH and CDR2 is LQKENI. This CDR3 is CASSRPGLAGNEQYF. The CDR3 bases are TGTGCCAGCTCACGTCCGGGACTAGCGGGAAACGAGCAGTACTTC. The variable domain in full, with the rest retrieved from reference TRBV18 and TRBJ2-7, is NAGVMQNPRHLVRRRGQEARLRCSPMKGHSHVYWYRQLPEEGLKFMVYLQKENIIDESGMPKERFSAEFPKEGPSILRIQQVVRGDSAAYFCASSRPGLAGNEQYFGPGTRLTVT.

V and J are TRBV2 and TRBJ2-1, with 10 bases identical to TRBD2. The germline V gene encodes CDR1 SNHLY and CDR2 FYNNEI. After removal of 3 bases from V and 5 bases from J, the junction contained 4 bases not matched to a gene. The CDR3 loop spans 15 amino acids. The CDR3 loop reads CASSDSAGGDNEQFF. CDR3 bases: TGTGCCAGCAGTGACTCAGCGGGAGGGGACAATGAGCAGTTCTTC.

The J gene is TRBJ2-3, the V gene TRBV6-1; D is unresolved. The CDR3 is 15 amino acids. Trimming removed 2 bases from V and 0 bases from J, with 9 bases in between. CDR1 MNHNS and CDR2 SASEGT come from the germline V gene. DNA of the CDR3: TGTGCCAGCAGTGAAATGGCAGGAAGCACAGATACGCAGTATTTT. It yields the protein CASSEMAGSTDTQYF.

The rearrangement uses TRBV14 and TRBJ2-1, with 8 bases fitting TRBD1. The CDR3 length is 15 residues. Losses at the gene ends were 4 bases for V and 0 bases for J; bases not matched to a gene: 2. Germline lookup yields CDR1 SGHDN and CDR2 FVKESK. This chain's CDR3 is CASSPTGASYNEQFF. CDR3 DNA: TGTGCCAGCAGCCCGACAGGGGCCTCCTACAATGAGCAGTTCTTC.

The chain joins TRBV19 to TRBJ1-2; tentative D call: TRBD1 (5 bases). The CDR3 covers 12 residues. V gave up 3 bases and J gave up 8 bases, with 10 bases separating them. CDR1 LNHDA and CDR2 SQIVND come from the germline V gene (reference sequence). The CDR3 DNA sequence: TGTGCCAGTAGTATCCCTGGGGGGGGCTACACCTTC. This gives the protein CASSIPGGGYTF.

The chain has TRBV6-5 and TRBJ1-1; the D gene is possibly TRBD1 (5 bases). This CDR3 spans 15 amino acids. V was clipped by 6 bases and J by 1 base, with 15 bases between them. Germline-derived CDR1 and CDR2 are MNHEY and SVGAGI. In DNA form, the CDR3 reads TGTGCCAGCAGCGGCGAACCCCAGGGGAACACTGAAGCTTTCTTT. It is translated as CASSGEPQGNTEAFF.

The rearrangement uses TRBV6-5 and TRBJ2-7; perhaps TRBD2 as D (6 bases). The CDR3 consists of 14 residues. V lost 5 bases, J lost 6 bases, and 17 bases lay in between. Germline assignment: CDR1 MNHEY and CDR2 SVGAGI. The CDR3 here is CASSQTRLAFEQYF. CDR3 bases: TGTGCCAGCAGTCAGACTAGGCTAGCGTTCGAGCAGTACTTC.

This chain connects TRBV18 to TRBJ2-3, with D uncertain. The CDR3 extends over 14 amino acids. V lost 10 bases and J lost 0, with 14 bases in between. From germline, CDR1 is KGHSH and CDR2 LQKENI. CDR3 DNA: TGTGCCACCAGAGGCTTATTGAGCACAGATACGCAGTATTTT. This sequence encodes CATRGLLSTDTQYF.

This chain connects TRBV5-4 to TRBJ2-5, with 7 positions matching TRBD1. CDR3 length: 17 residues. Germline CDR1 SGHNT, CDR2 YYREEE (reference sequence). J gave up 1 base and V 4 bases, and 13 bases lay outside the gene matches. The CDR3, as DNA: TGTGCCAGCAGCCCCGGACAGGTTAGGGTGAGCCAAGAGACCCAGTACTTC. Its protein is CASSPGQVRVSQETQYF.

The rearrangement links TRBV4-3 to TRBJ1-2, with D maybe TRBD1 (6 bases). CDR3 length: 14 residues. Per germline, CDR1 LGHNA and CDR2 YSLEER. V lost 3 bases to trimming and J lost 4 bases, with 12 bases between them. CDR3 region: CASSHPGGGYGYTF. The CDR3 DNA reads as TGCGCCAGCAGCCACCCGGGGGGCGGCTATGGCTACACCTTC.

The chain uses TRBV15 and TRBJ2-5; TRBD1 is a possible D gene (6 bases). Germline V lookup: CDR1 LNHNV, CDR2 YYDKDF (reference sequence). Between the trimmed V and J ends, which lost 3 bases and 3 bases, there was a span of 14 bases. CDR3 size: 15 residues. CDR3: CATSSLGQLEETQYF. CDR3 bases: TGTGCCACCAGCAGCCTGGGACAATTAGAAGAGACCCAGTACTTC. Complete variable domain (other parts from reference TRBV15 and TRBJ2-5): DAMVIQNPRYQVTQFGKPVTLSCSQTLNHNVMYWYQQKSSQAPKLLFHYYDKDFNNEADTPDNFQSRRPNTSFCFLDIRSPGLGDTAMYLCATSSLGQLEETQYFGPGTRLLVL.

The gene calls are TRBV13 and TRBJ2-5; TRBD2 matches at 11 bases. Per the germline V gene, CDR1 is PRHDT and CDR2 is FYEKMQ (reference sequence). CDR3 size: 19 residues. V was clipped by 4 bases and J by 2 bases; unmatched bases: 15. In DNA form, the CDR3 reads TGTGCCAGCAGCTCCAGTCCGCTCGATAGACTAGCGGGACAAGAGACCCAGTACTTC. Protein: CASSSSPLDRLAGQETQYF.

The J gene is TRBJ2-1, the V gene TRBV2; D is ambiguous. The CDR3 has 14 amino acids. Germline V gene data show CDR1 as SNHLY and CDR2 as FYNNEI. The ends were cut back, 3 bases at V and 9 bases at J, with 15 bases in the middle. The DNA for the CDR3 is TGTGCCAGCAGTGAGGCCGATCCCTTTGGTGAGCAGTTCTTC. Residues: CASSEADPFGEQFF.

This chain links TRBV11-3 with TRBJ1-3; D might be TRBD1 (6 bases). The V end was cut by 4 bases, the J end by 4 bases, with 11 bases between. This CDR3 spans 14 amino acids. CDR1 is SGHNT and CDR2 is YENEEA in the germline V gene. The CDR3 sequence: CASSSGDAGNTIYF. DNA for the CDR3: TGTGCCAGCAGCTCAGGGGACGCCGGAAACACCATATATTTT.

This clone occurred a few times. This chain joins TRBV6-5 and TRBJ1-6, with 8 bases lining up with TRBD1. This CDR3 region has 15 residues. The trim removed 5 bases at V and 10 bases at J, leaving 10 bases unmatched. Germline V gene data show CDR1 as MNHEY and CDR2 as SVGAGI. The CDR3 here is CASSQVGQGYSPLHF. The CDR3 DNA sequence: TGTGCCAGCAGTCAAGTAGGACAGGGCTACTCACCCCTCCACTTT.

The chain joins TRBV7-6 to TRBJ2-5, with 10 bases matching TRBD2. Germline CDR1 SGHVS, CDR2 FNYEAQ. There are 14 residues in the CDR3. The V and J ends lost 5 bases and 9 bases, in that order; junction bases with no gene match: 9. The CDR3 nucleotides read TGTGCCAGCAGCACTAGCGGGACTTCAGTGGCCCAGTACTTC. Translating gives CASSTSGTSVAQYF.

The chain has TRBV28 and TRBJ2-2, with 8 bases matching TRBD2. The V gene end was trimmed by 5 bases and the J gene end by 5 bases; junction bases not matched to a gene: 7. Germline lookup yields CDR1 MDHEN and CDR2 SYDVKM. The CDR3 runs to 15 residues. The CDR3 DNA sequence: TGTGCCAGCAGTGGGCGGGAGGCCCTAACCGGGGAGCTGTTTTTT. It codes for CASSGREALTGELFF. Combining the CDR3 with reference TRBV28 and TRBJ2-2 gives the whole variable domain DVKVTQSSRYLVKRTGEKVFLECVQDMDHENMFWYRQDPGLGLRLIYFSYDVKMKEKGDIPEGYSVSREKKERFSLILESASTNQTSMYLCASSGREALTGELFFGEGSRLTVL.